The clone carrying this T cell receptor beta chain has a count of ten or more. The antigen is unknown. Time point in this sample: persistent/refractory GD, antithyroid drugs over 5 years with positive TRAb. Extracted PBMC RNA gave rise to the TCR library. This sample stems from a study of regulatory T cells in long-lasting Graves disease. Study-level points and caveats: Between persistent patients, thousands of public clonotypes were shared, exceeding the approximately 940 shared between new patients.

Construction of the TCR beta libraries employed iRepertoire HTBI primers in conjunction with Arm-PCR of CDR3 regions. Each CDR3 protein is one row after TCRdb ran MiXCR on the multiplex PCR reads. The repertoire holds about 290,000 distinct CDR3 sequences, around 20% seen once, with more than 50% in the top ten. This receptor was taken from a female donor with Graves disease. Sequenced material: peripheral blood mononuclear cells (PBMCs), taken when the disease was refractory, from a patient treated with antithyroid drugs.

The CDR3 spells CSAPRRDLHTYEQYF. The DNA for the CDR3 is TGCAGTGCTCCGCGTAGGGACTTGCATACCTACGAGCAGTACTTC. The V gene is TRBV20-1, the J gene TRBJ2-7, with D possibly matching TRBD2 (6 bases). The CDR3 is 15 amino acids. V was trimmed by 5 bases and J by 2 bases, leaving 19 bases between them. Germline-derived CDR1 and CDR2 are DFQATT and SNEGSKA (reference sequence).